Listed below are T cell receptor beta chains from one sample, sequenced in a study of CD8 T cells in Susac syndrome. TCRdb independently ran MiXCR on the immunoSEQ multiplex PCR reads; one entry per CDR3 protein. The sample comprises about 240,000 distinct CDR3 sequences, about 96% of which are singletons, and approximately 0.094% rests with the top ten. The material sequenced was CD4+ T cells from PBMCs. The receptors originated from a human donor with Susac syndrome. The CDR3 runs from the conserved cysteine through the conserved F or W. Each record gives: CDR3 DNA, CDR3 protein, D gene, J gene, V gene, clone size. The D gene is left open where the match is weak. The size field is filled for only some rows; it gives once, few, many or a size class.

DNA: TGTGCCAGCAGCCCCTCCGTCAACACTGAAGCTTTCTTT; CDR3: CASSPSVNTEAFF; D: -; J: TRBJ1-1; V: TRBV14; size: few
DNA: TGCAGTGCTCCCCTAAACTACGAGCAGTACTTC; CDR3: CSAPLNYEQYF; D: -; J: TRBJ2-7; V: TRBV20-1; size: -
DNA: TGTGCCAGCAGCATCCGGCCCCACAGTGAGAATGGCTACACCTTC; CDR3: CASSIRPHSENGYTF; D: -; J: TRBJ1-2; V: TRBV14; size: -
DNA: TGCGCCAGCAGCCAAGATCCAGCTAACTATGGCTACACCTTC; CDR3: CASSQDPANYGYTF; D: -; J: TRBJ1-2; V: TRBV4-1; size: -
DNA: TGTGCCAGTGCTACAAATAGGAACATTCAGTACTTC; CDR3: CASATNRNIQYF; D: -; J: TRBJ2-4; V: TRBV28; size: -
DNA: TGCAGCGGGAAGACGGTAATGAACACTGAAGCTTTCTTT; CDR3: CSGKTVMNTEAFF; D: -; J: TRBJ1-1; V: TRBV29-1; size: -
DNA: TGCAGTGCTGCCGGGACTAGCGGGGCAGGGGATACGCAGTATTTT; CDR3: CSAAGTSGAGDTQYF; D: TRBD2; J: TRBJ2-3; V: TRBV20-1; size: -
DNA: TGTGCCAGCAGCCGTAGTGGGAACACTGAAGCTTTCTTT; CDR3: CASSRSGNTEAFF; D: -; J: TRBJ1-1; V: TRBV14; size: -
DNA: TGTGCCAGCAGCGTACATATCGGGACTAGCGGGAGCAATGAGCAGTTCTTC; CDR3: CASSVHIGTSGSNEQFF; D: TRBD2; J: TRBJ2-1; V: TRBV9; size: -
DNA: TGTGCCAGCAGCTTAGTTACGGGCTTACAGCAGTTCTTC; CDR3: CASSLVTGLQQFF; D: -; J: TRBJ2-1; V: TRBV7-6; size: -
DNA: TGCAGTGCTGTATCCCCGGGGACAGGAGGTGACTACGAGCAGTACTTC; CDR3: CSAVSPGTGGDYEQYF; D: TRBD1; J: TRBJ2-7; V: TRBV20-1; size: -
DNA: TGCACCAGCAGCCACTACAGAGAGCAGTACTTC; CDR3: CTSSHYREQYF; D: -; J: TRBJ2-7; V: TRBV1; size: -
DNA: TGTGCCAGCAGTTTGTTGGCGGAGAATGAGCAGTTCTTC; CDR3: CASSLLAENEQFF; D: -; J: TRBJ2-1; V: TRBV12-3/TRBV12-4; size: -
DNA: TGCAGCGTGGGTCAGCTTAACACCGGGGAGCTGTTTTTT; CDR3: CSVGQLNTGELFF; D: -; J: TRBJ2-2; V: TRBV29-1; size: -
DNA: TGTGCCAGCATCCCGCCGGATATTGAAGCTTTCTTT; CDR3: CASIPPDIEAFF; D: -; J: TRBJ1-1; V: TRBV7-9; size: -
DNA: TGTGCCATCAGTGAGTCGGGAAGCAACTATGGCTACACCTTC; CDR3: CAISESGSNYGYTF; D: -; J: TRBJ1-2; V: TRBV10-3; size: -
DNA: TGTGCCACCAGTGGAATCTCTGGGGCCAACGTCCTGACTTTC; CDR3: CATSGISGANVLTF; D: -; J: TRBJ2-6; V: TRBV24-1; size: -
DNA: TGTGCCACCAGTGATCCACCCGCAGAGACCCAGTACTTC; CDR3: CATSDPPAETQYF; D: -; J: TRBJ2-5; V: TRBV24-1; size: -
DNA: TGTGCCAGCAGTTACTCGGGGTACAGTCCCACCGGGGAGCTGTTTTTT; CDR3: CASSYSGYSPTGELFF; D: -; J: TRBJ2-2; V: TRBV6-6; size: -
DNA: TGTGCCACCAGTGATCGACAGGGTTCCAATGAGCAGTTCTTC; CDR3: CATSDRQGSNEQFF; D: TRBD1; J: TRBJ2-1; V: TRBV24-1; size: once
DNA: TGTGCCAGTAGTCCTTACCGAGCGACAGGGGGATCAATTCTTGCCAATGAGCAGTTCTTC; CDR3: CASSPYRATGGSILANEQFF; D: TRBD1; J: TRBJ2-1; V: TRBV19; size: -
DNA: TGCAGTGCTGCAGACAGGGGGCGACCAGGTCAGCCCCAGCATTTT; CDR3: CSAADRGRPGQPQHF; D: TRBD1; J: TRBJ1-5; V: TRBV20-1; size: -
DNA: TGCAGTGCTCCCGACAGGCTCTATGGCTACACCTTC; CDR3: CSAPDRLYGYTF; D: -; J: TRBJ1-2; V: TRBV20-1; size: -
DNA: TGTGCCAGCAGCTTAGCGGGAAGGCGGGGAGGGACATCCGAGCAGTTCTTC; CDR3: CASSLAGRRGGTSEQFF; D: -; J: TRBJ2-1; V: TRBV7-8; size: -
DNA: TGTGCCAGCAGCTTATTAGATCAGCCCCAGCATTTT; CDR3: CASSLLDQPQHF; D: -; J: TRBJ1-5; V: TRBV11-2; size: -
DNA: TGTGCCAGCAGTTTCGTCGAGACCCAGTACTTC; CDR3: CASSFVETQYF; D: -; J: TRBJ2-5; V: TRBV12-3/TRBV12-4; size: -
DNA: TGTGCCAGCAGCTTAAGGACAGCAAATGAGCAGTTCTTC; CDR3: CASSLRTANEQFF; D: -; J: TRBJ2-1; V: TRBV7-3; size: -
DNA: TGCAGCGTTGGGGACAGACTTAGCACAGATACGCAGTATTTT; CDR3: CSVGDRLSTDTQYF; D: TRBD1; J: TRBJ2-3; V: TRBV29-1; size: -
DNA: TGCAGTGCTAGGGACACGCGCTCTGGGGCCAACGTCCTGACTTTC; CDR3: CSARDTRSGANVLTF; D: -; J: TRBJ2-6; V: TRBV20-1; size: -
DNA: TGCAGCGTTGATCTGTCGGGAAATTCGGGCGAGCAGTACTTC; CDR3: CSVDLSGNSGEQYF; D: -; J: TRBJ2-7; V: TRBV29-1; size: -
DNA: TGTGCCAGCAGCCCACACCCGGGGGACTCGGAGACCCAGTACTTC; CDR3: CASSPHPGDSETQYF; D: -; J: TRBJ2-5; V: TRBV9; size: -
DNA: TGTGCCAGCAGAACCACGATTCCCGGGGAGCTGTTTTTT; CDR3: CASRTTIPGELFF; D: -; J: TRBJ2-2; V: TRBV6-6; size: -
DNA: TGTGCCGTAGGGTATTACACCGGGGAGCTGTTTTTT; CDR3: CAVGYYTGELFF; D: -; J: TRBJ2-2; V: TRBV12-3/TRBV12-4; size: once
DNA: TGTGCCATCAGTGACAGCGGAGCCTACGAGCAGTACTTC; CDR3: CAISDSGAYEQYF; D: -; J: TRBJ2-7; V: TRBV10-3; size: -
DNA: TGTGCCAGCAGTTTGTGGTTAGCGGGTGACTCCTACAATGAGCAGTTCTTC; CDR3: CASSLWLAGDSYNEQFF; D: TRBD2; J: TRBJ2-1; V: TRBV27; size: -
DNA: TGTGCCAGCAGCTTCCAACGGGGGGCATACAATGAGCAGTTCTTC; CDR3: CASSFQRGAYNEQFF; D: -; J: TRBJ2-1; V: TRBV5-4; size: -
DNA: TGTGCCAGCAGCGGGACAGGGAGCTTCTACGAGCAGTACTTC; CDR3: CASSGTGSFYEQYF; D: -; J: TRBJ2-7; V: TRBV21-1; size: -
DNA: TGTGCCTGGAGTCCCGGCACCAGCTCCTACAATGAGCAGTTCTTC; CDR3: CAWSPGTSSYNEQFF; D: -; J: TRBJ2-1; V: TRBV30; size: -
DNA: TGCAGTGCCCGAAGTAGCAATCAGCCCCAGCATTTT; CDR3: CSARSSNQPQHF; D: -; J: TRBJ1-5; V: TRBV20-1; size: -
DNA: TGTGCCACCAGTGGGATCTACGGGCAGGGGGCGAACACCGGGGAGCTGTTTTTT; CDR3: CATSGIYGQGANTGELFF; D: TRBD1; J: TRBJ2-2; V: TRBV24-1; size: -
DNA: TGTGCCAGCAGCCTCCTCGGGGTACGCAATCAGCCCCAGCATTTT; CDR3: CASSLLGVRNQPQHF; D: -; J: TRBJ1-5; V: TRBV2; size: -